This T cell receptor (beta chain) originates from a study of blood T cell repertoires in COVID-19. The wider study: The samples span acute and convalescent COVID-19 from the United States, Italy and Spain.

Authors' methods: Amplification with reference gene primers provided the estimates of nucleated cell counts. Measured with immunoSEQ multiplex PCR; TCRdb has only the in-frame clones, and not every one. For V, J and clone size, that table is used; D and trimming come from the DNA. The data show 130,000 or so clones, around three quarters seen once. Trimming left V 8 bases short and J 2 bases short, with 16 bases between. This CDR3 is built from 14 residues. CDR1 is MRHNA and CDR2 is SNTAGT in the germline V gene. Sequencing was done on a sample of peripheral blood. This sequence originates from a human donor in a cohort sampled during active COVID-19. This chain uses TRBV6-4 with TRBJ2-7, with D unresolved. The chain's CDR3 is CASLKALGAYEQYF. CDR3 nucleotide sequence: TGTGCCAGCTTAAAGGCCCTAGGAGCCTACGAGCAGTACTTC.